This T cell receptor beta chain was found in a study of CD4 T cells in relation to SARS-CoV-2 and coronaviruses. Study information: After 10 days of antigen culture, PBMC TCR beta CDR3s were sequenced. Convalescent donors were aged roughly 21 to 75, with median roughly 42 years. The HLA restriction of the shared crossreactive spike epitopes was mapped.

Study results and caveats: Compared with monoreactive clones, crossreactive clones showed significantly weaker SARS-CoV-2 expansion.

Details on this clone: Its antigen is not known.

Profiling relied on immunoSEQ multiplex PCR, and the TCRdb table lists in-frame clones only, not all of them. This table has 30,000 to 40,000 clones, 60% to 85% appearing once. The sample consisted of memory CD4+ T cells from PBMCs, cultured in vitro. The sequence was collected from an adult with COVID-19.

As DNA, the CDR3 is TGTGCCAGCAGTTCTCTTGACTCGGGCTCCTACAATGAGCAGTTCTTC. Residues: CASSSLDSGSYNEQFF. This rearrangement joins TRBV6-5 to TRBJ2-1; no clear D gene. The CDR3 is made up of 16 amino acids. V lost 4 bases to trimming and J lost 0 bases, with 13 bases between them. Germline CDR1 reads MNHEY; CDR2 reads SVGAGI.